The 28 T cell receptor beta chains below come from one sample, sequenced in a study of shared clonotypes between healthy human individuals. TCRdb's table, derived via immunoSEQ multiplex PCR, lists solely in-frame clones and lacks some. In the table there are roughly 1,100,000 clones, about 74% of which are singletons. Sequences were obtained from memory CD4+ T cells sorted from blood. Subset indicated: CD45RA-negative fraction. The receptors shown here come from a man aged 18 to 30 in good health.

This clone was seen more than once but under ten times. The CDR3 DNA sequence: TGTGCCAGCAGTTATGACCGTTCCCGCGAGCAGTACTTC. Encoded protein: CASSYDRSREQYF. The gene calls are TRBV6-5 and TRBJ2-7; D gene uncertain. This CDR3 is built from 13 residues. V lost 3 bases and J lost 6, with 12 bases in between. The germline CDR1 and CDR2 sequences are MNHEY and SVGAGI.

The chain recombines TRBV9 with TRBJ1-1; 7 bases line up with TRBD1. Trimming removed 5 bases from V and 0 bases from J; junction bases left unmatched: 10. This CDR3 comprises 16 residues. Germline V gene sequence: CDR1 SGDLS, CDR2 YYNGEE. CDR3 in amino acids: CASSRTGGQLNTEAFF. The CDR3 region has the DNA TGTGCCAGCAGTCGGACCGGGGGACAGTTGAACACTGAAGCTTTCTTT.

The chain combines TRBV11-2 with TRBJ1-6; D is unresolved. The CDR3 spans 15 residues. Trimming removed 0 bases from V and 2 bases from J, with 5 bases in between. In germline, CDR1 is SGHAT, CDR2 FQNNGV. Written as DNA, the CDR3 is TGTGCCAGCAGCTTAGATCTTACCTATAATTCACCCCTCCACTTT. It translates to CASSLDLTYNSPLHF.

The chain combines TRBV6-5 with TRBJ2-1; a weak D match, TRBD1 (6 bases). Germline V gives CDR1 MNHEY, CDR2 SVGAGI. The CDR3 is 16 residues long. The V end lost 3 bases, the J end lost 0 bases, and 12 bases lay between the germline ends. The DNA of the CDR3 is TGTGCCAGCAGTTATAAGGGGACACGCTCCTACAATGAGCAGTTCTTC. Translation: CASSYKGTRSYNEQFF.

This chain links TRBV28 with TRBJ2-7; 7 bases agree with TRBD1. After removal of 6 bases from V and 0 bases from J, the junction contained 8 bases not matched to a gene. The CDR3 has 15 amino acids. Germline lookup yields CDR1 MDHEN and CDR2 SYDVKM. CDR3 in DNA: TGTGCCAGCAGCCAGACAGGGATACGCTCCTACGAGCAGTACTTC. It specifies CASSQTGIRSYEQYF.

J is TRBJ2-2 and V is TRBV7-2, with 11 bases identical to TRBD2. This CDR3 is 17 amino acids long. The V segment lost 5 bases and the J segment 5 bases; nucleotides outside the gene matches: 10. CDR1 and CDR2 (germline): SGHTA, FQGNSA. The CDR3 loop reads CASSPLVGTSGTGELFF. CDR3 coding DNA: TGTGCCAGCAGCCCGCTGGTAGGGACTAGCGGTACCGGGGAGCTGTTTTTT. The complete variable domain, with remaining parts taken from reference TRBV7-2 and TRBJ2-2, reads GAGVSQSPSNKVTEKGKDVELRCDPISGHTALYWYRQSLGQGLEFLIYFQGNSAPDKSGLPSDRFSAERTGGSVSTLTIQRTQQEDSAVYLCASSPLVGTSGTGELFFGEGSRLTVL.

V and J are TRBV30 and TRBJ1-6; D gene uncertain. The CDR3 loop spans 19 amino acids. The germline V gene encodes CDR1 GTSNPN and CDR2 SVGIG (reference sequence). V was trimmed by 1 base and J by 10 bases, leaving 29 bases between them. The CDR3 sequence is CAWSGELNLGSFHGSPLHF. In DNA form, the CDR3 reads TGTGCCTGGAGTGGTGAGTTAAATTTGGGCTCCTTCCACGGATCACCCCTCCACTTT.

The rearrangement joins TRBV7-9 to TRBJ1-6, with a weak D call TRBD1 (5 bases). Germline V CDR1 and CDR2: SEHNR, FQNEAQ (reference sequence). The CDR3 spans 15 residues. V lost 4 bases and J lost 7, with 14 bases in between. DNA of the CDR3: TGTGCCAGCAGCTCACGAGGGGACGGAAATTCACCCCTCCACTTT. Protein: CASSSRGDGNSPLHF.

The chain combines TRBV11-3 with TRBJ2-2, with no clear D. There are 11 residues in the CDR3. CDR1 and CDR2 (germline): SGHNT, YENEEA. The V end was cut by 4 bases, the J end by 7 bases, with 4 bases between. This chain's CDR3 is CASSSYGELFF. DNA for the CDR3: TGTGCCAGCAGCTCATACGGGGAGCTGTTTTTT.

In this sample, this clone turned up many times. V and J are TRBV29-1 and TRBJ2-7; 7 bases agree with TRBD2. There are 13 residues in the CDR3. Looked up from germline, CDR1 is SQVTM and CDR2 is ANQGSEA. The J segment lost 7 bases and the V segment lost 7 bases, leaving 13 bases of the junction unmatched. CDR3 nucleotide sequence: TGCAGCGCTGGACTAGGGACCCCTGAAGAGCAGTACTTC. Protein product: CSAGLGTPEEQYF.

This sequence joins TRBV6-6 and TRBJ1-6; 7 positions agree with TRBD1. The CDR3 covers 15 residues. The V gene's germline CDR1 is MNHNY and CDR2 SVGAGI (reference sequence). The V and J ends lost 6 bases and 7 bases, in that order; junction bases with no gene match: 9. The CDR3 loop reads CASRVTGEGNSPLHF. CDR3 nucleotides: TGTGCCAGCAGGGTAACAGGGGAAGGGAATTCACCCCTCCACTTT.

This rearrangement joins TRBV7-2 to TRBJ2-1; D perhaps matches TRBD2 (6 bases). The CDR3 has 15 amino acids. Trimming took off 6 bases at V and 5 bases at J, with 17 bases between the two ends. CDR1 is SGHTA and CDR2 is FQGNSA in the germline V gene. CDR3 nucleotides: TGTGCCAGCAGTGAAGCCGGGACTTACAACAATGAGCAGTTCTTC. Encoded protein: CASSEAGTYNNEQFF.

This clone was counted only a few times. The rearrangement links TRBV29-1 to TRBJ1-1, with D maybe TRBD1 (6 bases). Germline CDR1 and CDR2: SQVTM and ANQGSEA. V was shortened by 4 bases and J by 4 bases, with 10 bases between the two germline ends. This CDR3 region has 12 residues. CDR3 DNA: TGCAGCGTTGTAAGGGGGGGCACTGAAGCTTTCTTT. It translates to CSVVRGGTEAFF.

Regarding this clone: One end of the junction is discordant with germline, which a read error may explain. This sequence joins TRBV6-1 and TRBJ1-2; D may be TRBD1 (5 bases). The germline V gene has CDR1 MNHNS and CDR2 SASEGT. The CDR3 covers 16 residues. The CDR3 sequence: CAISELVSGTDYGYTF. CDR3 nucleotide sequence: TGTGCCATCAGTGAGCTGGTGAGCGGGACGGACTATGGCTACACCTTC.

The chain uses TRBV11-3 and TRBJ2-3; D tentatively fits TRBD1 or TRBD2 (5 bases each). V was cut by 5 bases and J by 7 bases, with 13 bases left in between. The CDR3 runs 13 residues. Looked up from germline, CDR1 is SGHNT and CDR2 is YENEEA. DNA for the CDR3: TGTGCCAGCAGCCAACTTGGGGGAAATACGCAGTATTTT. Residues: CASSQLGGNTQYF.

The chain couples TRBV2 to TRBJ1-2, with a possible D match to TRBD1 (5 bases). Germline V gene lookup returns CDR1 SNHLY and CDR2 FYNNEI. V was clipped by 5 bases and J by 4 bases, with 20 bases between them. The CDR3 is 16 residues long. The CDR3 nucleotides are TGTGCCAGCAGTAGGATGACAGACCCACGGGCCTATGGCTACACCTTC. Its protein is CASSRMTDPRAYGYTF. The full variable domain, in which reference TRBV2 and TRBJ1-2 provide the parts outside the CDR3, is EPEVTQTPSHQVTQMGQEVILRCVPISNHLYFYWYRQILGQKVEFLVSFYNNEISEKSEIFDDQFSVERPDGSNFTLKIRSTKLEDSAMYFCASSRMTDPRAYGYTFGSGTRLTVV.

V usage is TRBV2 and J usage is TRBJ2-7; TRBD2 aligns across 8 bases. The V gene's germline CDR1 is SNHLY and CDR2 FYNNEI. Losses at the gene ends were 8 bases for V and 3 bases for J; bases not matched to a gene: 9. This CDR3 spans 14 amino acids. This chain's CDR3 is CASSRGGVVYEQYF. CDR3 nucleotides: TGTGCCAGCTCTCGGGGGGGAGTAGTCTACGAGCAGTACTTC.

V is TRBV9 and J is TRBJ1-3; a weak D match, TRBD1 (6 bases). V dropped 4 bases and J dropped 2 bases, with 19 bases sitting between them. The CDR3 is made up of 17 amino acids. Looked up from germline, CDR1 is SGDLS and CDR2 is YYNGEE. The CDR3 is CASSLQGGAVPGNTIYF. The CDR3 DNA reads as TGTGCCAGCAGCCTACAAGGGGGGGCGGTGCCTGGAAACACCATATATTTT.

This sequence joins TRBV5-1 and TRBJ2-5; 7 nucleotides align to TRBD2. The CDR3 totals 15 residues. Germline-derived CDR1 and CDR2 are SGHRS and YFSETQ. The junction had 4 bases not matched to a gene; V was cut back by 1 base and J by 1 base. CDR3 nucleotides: TGCGCCAGCAGCTTGCCAAGCGGGGCCCAAGAGACCCAGTACTTC. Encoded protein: CASSLPSGAQETQYF.

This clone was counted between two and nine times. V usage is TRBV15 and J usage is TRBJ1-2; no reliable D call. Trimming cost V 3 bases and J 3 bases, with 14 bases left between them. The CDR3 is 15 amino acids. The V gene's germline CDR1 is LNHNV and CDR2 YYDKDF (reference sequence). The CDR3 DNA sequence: TGTGCCACCAGCAGGGGGTTAGTCGTGGACTATGGCTACACCTTC. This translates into CATSRGLVVDYGYTF.

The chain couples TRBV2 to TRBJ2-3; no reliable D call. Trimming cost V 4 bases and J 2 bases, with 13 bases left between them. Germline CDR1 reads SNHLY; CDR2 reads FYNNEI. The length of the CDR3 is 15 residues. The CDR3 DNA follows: TGTGCCAGCAGTGTAATTGAAGTCTCCACAGATACGCAGTATTTT. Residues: CASSVIEVSTDTQYF.

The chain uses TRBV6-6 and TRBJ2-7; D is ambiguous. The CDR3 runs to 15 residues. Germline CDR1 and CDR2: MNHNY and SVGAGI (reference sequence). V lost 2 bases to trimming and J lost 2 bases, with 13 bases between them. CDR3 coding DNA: TGTGCCAGCAGTTACGCCCAGGACCTGGCCTACGAGCAGTACTTC. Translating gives CASSYAQDLAYEQYF.

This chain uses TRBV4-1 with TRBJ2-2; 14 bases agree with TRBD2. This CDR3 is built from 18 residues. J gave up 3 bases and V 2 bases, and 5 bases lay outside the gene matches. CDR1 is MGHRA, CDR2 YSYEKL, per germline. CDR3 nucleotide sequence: TGCGCCAGCAGCCAACCGGGACTAGCGGGGGCGGACACCGGGGAGCTGTTTTTT. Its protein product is CASSQPGLAGADTGELFF.

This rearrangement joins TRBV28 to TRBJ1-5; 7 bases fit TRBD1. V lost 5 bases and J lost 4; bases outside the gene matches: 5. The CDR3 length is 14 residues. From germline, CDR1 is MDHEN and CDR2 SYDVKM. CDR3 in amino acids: CASSRDSGNQPQHF. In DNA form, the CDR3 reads TGTGCCAGCAGTCGGGACAGCGGAAATCAGCCCCAGCATTTT.

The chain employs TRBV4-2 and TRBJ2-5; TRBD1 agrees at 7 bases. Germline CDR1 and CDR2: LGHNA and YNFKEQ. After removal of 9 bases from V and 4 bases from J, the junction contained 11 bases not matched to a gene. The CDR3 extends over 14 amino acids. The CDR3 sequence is CASSEPRGIETQYF. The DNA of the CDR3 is TGTGCCAGTTCCGAACCCAGGGGGATAGAGACCCAGTACTTC.

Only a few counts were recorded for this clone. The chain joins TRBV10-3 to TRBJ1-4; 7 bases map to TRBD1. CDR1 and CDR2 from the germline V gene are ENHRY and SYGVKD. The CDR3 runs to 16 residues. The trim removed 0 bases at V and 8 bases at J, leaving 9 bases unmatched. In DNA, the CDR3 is TGTGCCATCAGTGAGTCCTACAGGGGAGAGGGAGAAAAACTGTTTTTT. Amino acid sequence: CAISESYRGEGEKLFF.

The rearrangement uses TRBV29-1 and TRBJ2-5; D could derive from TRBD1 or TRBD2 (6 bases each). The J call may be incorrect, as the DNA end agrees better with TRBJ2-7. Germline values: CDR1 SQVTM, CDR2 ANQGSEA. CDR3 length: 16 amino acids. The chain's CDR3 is CSVEDVRGASSYEQYF. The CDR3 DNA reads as TGCAGCGTTGAAGATGTGAGGGGGGCTAGCTCCTACGAGCAGTACTTC.

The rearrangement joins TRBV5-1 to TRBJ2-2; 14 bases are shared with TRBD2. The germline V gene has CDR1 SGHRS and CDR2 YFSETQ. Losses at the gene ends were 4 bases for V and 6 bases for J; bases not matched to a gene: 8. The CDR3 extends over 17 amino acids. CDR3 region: CASSRTGTSGSPGELFF. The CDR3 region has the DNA TGCGCCAGCAGCCGCACCGGGACTAGCGGGAGCCCCGGGGAGCTGTTTTTT.